What follows are 10 T cell receptor beta chains derived from one specimen sequenced in a study of T-cell memory formation after mild COVID-19 listed by TCRdb under 2021. The library was obtained by 5' RACE. The sample was run on an Illumina NovaSeq 6000. In-frame beta chains were kept once TCRdb had trimmed the public reads at Q25 with fastp and called clones with MiXCR. Under each unique CDR3 protein, matching rows form one entry showing the most common genes and DNA. The sample table holds more than 300,000 distinct CDR3 sequences, of which roughly an eighth were seen once. 22% of the sample lies in the top ten. Sequenced sample: PBMCs or a T cell subset sorted from them (not recorded which). The source of these receptors is a man between 18 and 29 years old who had mild COVID-19 (a few samples of this study predate the infection). The sample titles of this study are shuffled in the database, so cell type and time point are left out; the donor was told from shared clones.

This clonotype was seen at least ten times. The V and J genes are TRBV7-2 and TRBJ2-5, with TRBD2 matching 9 bases. The CDR3 is 15 amino acids. Trimming took 5 bases from V and 2 from J; bases not matched to a gene: 6. CDR1 SGHTA and CDR2 FQGNSA come from the germline V gene. The CDR3 region is CASSNPAGGQETQYF. CDR3 nucleotide sequence: TGTGCCAGCAGCAACCCTGCGGGGGGGCAAGAGACCCAGTACTTC.

This clonotype was seen a handful of times. The chain uses TRBV9 and TRBJ2-7, with 10 positions matching TRBD2. The V segment lost 0 bases and the J segment 0 bases; nucleotides outside the gene matches: 6. The V gene's germline CDR1 is SGDLS and CDR2 YYNGEE. CDR3 length: 17 residues. The chain's CDR3 is CASSVGLAGVSSYEQYF. Written as DNA, the CDR3 is TGTGCCAGCAGCGTAGGTCTAGCGGGGGTAAGCTCCTACGAGCAGTACTTC.

This clonotype appeared a few times. The rearrangement joins TRBV4-1 to TRBJ2-2; TRBD1 might be the D (5 bases). The CDR3 runs 15 residues. Germline values: CDR1 MGHRA, CDR2 YSYEKL. V was pared by 4 bases and J by 7 bases, with 16 bases between. Here the CDR3 DNA reads TGCGCCAGCAGCCGGGTACAGGACGGTTACGGGGAGCTGTTTTTT. Protein product: CASSRVQDGYGELFF.

V and J are TRBV7-9 and TRBJ2-7; the match to TRBD1 covers 8 bases. Trimming took 0 bases from V and 4 from J; bases not matched to a gene: 8. The CDR3 is made up of 16 amino acids. The germline V gene encodes CDR1 SEHNR and CDR2 FQNEAQ (reference sequence). CDR3 sequence: CASSLASGGASYEQYF. The DNA of the CDR3 is TGTGCCAGCAGCTTAGCGTCAGGGGGCGCTTCTTACGAGCAGTACTTC. The variable domain in full, with the rest retrieved from reference TRBV7-9 and TRBJ2-7, is DTGVSQNPRHKITKRGQNVTFRCDPISEHNRLYWYRQTLGQGPEFLTYFQNEAQLEKSRLLSDRFSAERPKGSFSTLEIQRTEQGDSAMYLCASSLASGGASYEQYFGPGTRLTVT.

The CDR3 is CAIRHREDTEAFF. Written as DNA, the CDR3 is TGTGCCATCAGACACAGGGAAGACACTGAAGCTTTCTTT. The V gene is TRBV10-3, the J gene TRBJ1-1, with a possible D match to TRBD1 (6 bases). V was cut by 6 bases and J by 3 bases, with 11 bases left in between. This CDR3 has 13 residues. CDR1 and CDR2 from the germline V gene are ENHRY and SYGVKD.

Points on this clonotype: One end of the junction is discordant with germline, which a read error may explain. The chain couples TRBV7-2 to TRBJ2-3, with 10 bases that match TRBD2. The CDR3 totals 15 residues. The germline V gene encodes CDR1 SGHTA and CDR2 FQGNSA. The CDR3 nucleotides are TGTGCCAGCAGCTTAGCGCTAGCGGGGGAGGATACGCAATATTTT. It translates to CASSLALAGEDTQYF.

The J gene is TRBJ2-2, the V gene TRBV4-2; D remains ambiguous. This CDR3 spans 14 amino acids. The V end lost 0 bases, the J end lost 1 base, and 3 bases lay between the germline ends. Germline V gene data show CDR1 as LGHNA and CDR2 as YNFKEQ. The CDR3 DNA sequence: TGTGCCAGCAGCCAAGAAGGGAACACCGGGGAGCTGTTTTTT. Translation: CASSQEGNTGELFF.

In this sample, this clonotype turned up a few times. CDR3 sequence: CASSQDNPSGGDNEQFF. DNA of the CDR3: TGCGCCAGCAGCCAAGATAATCCCAGCGGGGGGGACAATGAGCAGTTCTTC. The V and J genes are TRBV4-3 and TRBJ2-1, with 10 bases aligning to TRBD2. V shed 0 bases, J shed 5 bases, and the junction held 7 bases outside the gene matches. The CDR3 has 17 amino acids. The germline CDR1 and CDR2 sequences are LGHNA and YSLEER.

V and J are TRBV27 and TRBJ2-7; a weak D match, TRBD1 (5 bases). Trimming cost V 6 bases and J 0 bases, with 15 bases left between them. Looked up from germline, CDR1 is MNHEY and CDR2 is SMNVEV (reference sequence). The CDR3 length is 15 residues. The CDR3 here is CASSRLQGPSYEQYF. Here the CDR3 DNA reads TGTGCCAGCAGCCGACTTCAGGGCCCCTCCTACGAGCAGTACTTC.

The V gene is TRBV27, the J gene TRBJ1-1; weak D call: TRBD1 (6 bases). This CDR3 is 14 amino acids long. Trimming took 2 bases from V and 1 from J, leaving 8 bases between them. In germline, CDR1 is MNHEY, CDR2 SMNVEV (reference sequence). For the CDR3, the DNA is TGTGCCAGCAGTTTACAGACAGGGAACACTGAAGCTTTCTTT. Translated, it gives CASSLQTGNTEAFF.